Following are 23 T cell receptor beta chains from one sample sequenced in a study of T cells in Graves' hyperthyroidism and ophthalmopathy (dated by TCRdb to the late 2010s). The library was generated by multiplex PCR. Sequencing took place on an Illumina HiSeq 2000. Amplification of TCR beta CDR3 regions was carried out from RNA transcripts. For the first round of RT-PCR on the TCR CDR3, the HTBI primer set was used together with the Qiagen OneStep RT-PCR kit. Starting from the raw public reads, TCRdb applied fastp trimming at Q25, assembled clones with MiXCR and retained in-frame beta chains. Every distinct CDR3 protein forms one entry, paired with its most common genes and DNA. The sample table lists some 180,000 distinct CDR3 sequences, around 15% of them with a count of one. The ten largest clones add up to roughly 28% of the sample. Sequenced material: blood. Every receptor here comes from a woman aged 45 to 65 with Graves' hyperthyroidism.

V usage is TRBV28 and J usage is TRBJ1-2; TRBD1 might be the D (6 bases). The CDR3 runs to 15 residues. Germline assignment: CDR1 MDHEN and CDR2 SYDVKM. Between the trimmed V and J ends, which lost 8 bases and 2 bases, there was a span of 18 bases. The CDR3 DNA sequence: TGTGCCAGCGGGACACCCTATCAGATAAACTATGGCTACACCTTC. Amino acids: CASGTPYQINYGYTF.

This clonotype was detected a few times. The rearrangement links TRBV20-1 to TRBJ1-1; D ambiguous. Germline CDR1 reads DFQATT; CDR2 reads SNEGSKA (reference sequence). The V and J ends lost 5 bases and 0 bases respectively, with 10 bases between them. CDR3 size: 13 residues. The DNA for the CDR3 is TGCAGTGCTCCAGGAGATTTGAACACTGAAGCTTTCTTT. It encodes CSAPGDLNTEAFF.

There are a few counts of this clonotype. This chain connects TRBV11-3 to TRBJ2-1, with TRBD1 matching over 7 bases. V shed 0 bases and J 4 bases; nucleotides not matched to a gene: 6. The CDR3 runs to 16 residues. CDR1 SGHNT and CDR2 YENEEA come from the germline V gene. CDR3 DNA sequence: TGTGCCAGCAGCTTAGAATCAGGGGGTGTTTACAATGAGCAGTTCTTC. It translates to CASSLESGGVYNEQFF. The whole variable domain, filled in from reference TRBV11-3 and TRBJ2-1, reads EAGVVQSPRYKIIEKKQPVAFWCNPISGHNTLYWYLQNLGQGPELLIRYENEEAVDDSQLPKDRFSAERLKGVDSTLKIQPAELGDSAVYLCASSLESGGVYNEQFFGPGTRLTVL.

This clonotype was observed many times. V is TRBV2 and J is TRBJ1-4; D ambiguous. Between the trimmed V and J ends, which lost 6 bases and 8 bases, there was a span of 13 bases. CDR1 SNHLY and CDR2 FYNNEI come from the germline V gene. CDR3 length equals 13 residues. The CDR3 nucleotides read TGTGCCAGCAGGGCCGCCAAAGGGGAAAAACTGTTTTTT. As protein: CASRAAKGEKLFF.

In the case of this clonotype: A read error may explain this, as a much larger clone is one base away. This chain joins TRBV20-1 and TRBJ2-1, with 9 positions matching TRBD2. With 5 bases clipped from V and 5 bases from J, the junction kept 7 bases outside the gene matches. The CDR3 length is 14 residues. CDR1 DFQATT and CDR2 SNEGSKA come from the germline V gene (reference sequence). The CDR3 spells CSASPRLADNEQFF. The CDR3 nucleotides read TGCAGTGCTTCCCCGAGACTAGCGGACAATGAGCAGTTCTTC.

This clonotype was found a few times. The chain recombines TRBV5-1 with TRBJ2-3, with TRBD1 matching 7 bases. V lost 3 bases to trimming and J lost 1 base; unmatched junction nucleotides: 14. Germline assignment: CDR1 SGHRS and CDR2 YFSETQ. The CDR3 covers 18 residues. In nucleotides, the CDR3 is TGCGCCAGCAGCTGGGGTGGAGAAGGGACAGACCGCACAGATACGCAGTATTTT. Translating gives CASSWGGEGTDRTDTQYF.

This clonotype was counted many times. CDR3 in amino acids: CASSQGRGGSDTQYF. The CDR3 region has the DNA TGTGCCAGCAGCCAGGGGCGGGGGGGTTCGGATACGCAGTATTTT. The chain couples TRBV7-3 to TRBJ2-3, with 9 positions matching TRBD2. Looked up from germline, CDR1 is SGHTA and CDR2 is FQGTGA. The CDR3 runs to 15 residues. After removal of 5 bases from V and 6 bases from J, the junction contained 9 bases not matched to a gene.

This clonotype was counted ten times or more. The chain has TRBV9 and TRBJ2-3; D possibly corresponds to TRBD2 (5 bases). V shed 3 bases and J shed 9 bases, with 17 bases lying between them. The CDR3 is made up of 14 amino acids. CDR1 is SGDLS and CDR2 is YYNGEE in the germline V gene. CDR3 nucleotides: TGTGCCAGCAGCGAGCCGAGCCCTAGCTGGACGCAGTATTTT. This encodes CASSEPSPSWTQYF. Using reference TRBV9 and TRBJ2-3 for the parts outside the CDR3, the full variable domain is DSGVTQTPKHLITATGQRVTLRCSPRSGDLSVYWYQQSLDQGLQFLIQYYNGEERAKGNILERFSAQQFPDLHSELNLSSLELGDSALYFCASSEPSPSWTQYFGPGTRLTVL.

In this sample, this clonotype turned up many times. The chain joins TRBV6-2 or TRBV6-3 to TRBJ1-5, with unresolved D. The CDR3 sequence is 15 residues long. CDR1 and CDR2 (germline): MNHEY, SVGEGT. Deletions cut 6 bases from V and 0 bases from J, with 12 bases between. In DNA form, the CDR3 reads TGTGCCAGCAGCCGCGGTTTCCGTAGCAATCAGCCCCAGCATTTT. Translation: CASSRGFRSNQPQHF.

There are many counts of this clonotype. The J gene is TRBJ1-1, the V gene TRBV2; 7 bases agree with TRBD1. The CDR3 covers 12 residues. Germline CDR1 is SNHLY and CDR2 is FYNNEI. J gave up 1 base and V 10 bases, and 3 bases lay outside the gene matches. The CDR3 DNA is TGTGCCACCGACAGGGAGAACACTGAAGCTTTCTTT. This translates into CATDRENTEAFF.

The V gene is TRBV6-1, the J gene TRBJ2-3; D is unclear. Germline CDR1 is MNHNS and CDR2 is SASEGT. Trimming pared 2 bases from V and 6 bases from J, leaving 9 bases between. This CDR3 has 13 residues. CDR3 in amino acids: CASSERAKDTQYF. As DNA, the CDR3 is TGTGCCAGCAGTGAACGGGCTAAGGATACGCAGTATTTT.

The chain is built from TRBV30 and TRBJ1-3; tentatively, D is TRBD1 (6 bases). V was pared by 2 bases and J by 1 base, with 9 bases between. Germline CDR1 reads GTSNPN; CDR2 reads SVGIG (reference sequence). The CDR3 consists of 14 residues. CDR3 loop: CAWSWDISGNTIYF. CDR3 DNA: TGTGCCTGGAGTTGGGACATATCTGGAAACACCATATATTTT.

This clonotype was observed at least ten times. The chain carries TRBV7-2 and TRBJ1-2; 8 nucleotides align to TRBD1. J was trimmed by 8 bases and V by 5 bases; bases with no gene match: 7. This CDR3 contains 13 residues. Per the germline V gene, CDR1 is SGHTA and CDR2 is FQGNSA. The CDR3 DNA sequence: TGTGCCAGCAGCCCCCGGACAGGGCGAGGCTACACCTTC. It encodes CASSPRTGRGYTF.

This clonotype was observed many times. The chain joins TRBV9 to TRBJ2-1; D remains ambiguous. V gave up 3 bases and J gave up 11 bases, with 12 bases separating them. From germline, CDR1 is SGDLS and CDR2 YYNGEE. The CDR3 runs 12 residues. CDR3 amino acids: CASSAVEGQQFF. The CDR3 nucleotides are TGTGCCAGCAGCGCCGTGGAAGGGCAGCAGTTCTTC.

In its sample, this clonotype was seen many times. This chain uses TRBV7-9 with TRBJ2-7; no firm D call. V shed 1 base and J shed 6 bases, with 7 bases lying between them. This CDR3 spans 12 amino acids. Germline V gives CDR1 SEHNR, CDR2 FQNEAQ (reference sequence). CDR3 DNA sequence: TGTGCCAGCAGCTTAGATAGATCCGAGCAGTACTTC. Amino acid sequence: CASSLDRSEQYF.

At least ten counts were recorded for this clonotype. J is TRBJ1-1 and V is TRBV4-2; D not resolved. The CDR3 length is 14 residues. CDR1 is LGHNA, CDR2 YNFKEQ, per germline. Trimming cost V 1 base and J 3 bases, with 9 bases left between them. CDR3 in amino acids: CASSQVEGDTEAFF. CDR3 nucleotides: TGTGCCAGCAGCCAAGTGGAGGGAGACACTGAAGCTTTCTTT.

This clonotype was counted between two and nine times. This chain connects TRBV5-1 to TRBJ1-1, with D tentatively TRBD1 (6 bases). The CDR3 contains 14 residues. Deletions cut 1 base from V and 5 bases from J, with 12 bases between. CDR1 is SGHRS and CDR2 is YFSETQ in the germline V gene. CDR3 protein: CASSLWGRGTEAFF. The CDR3 DNA is TGCGCCAGCAGCTTGTGGGGGCGAGGAACTGAAGCTTTCTTT.

A remark on this clonotype: This clone may be a read error of a much larger clone one base away. V is TRBV11-3 and J is TRBJ2-7, with D possibly matching TRBD1 (6 bases). The V gene's germline CDR1 is SGHNT and CDR2 YENEEA. The CDR3 totals 14 residues. The V end was cut by 3 bases, the J end by 2 bases, with 11 bases between. As DNA, the CDR3 is TGTGCCAGCAGCTTCCTGACAGGTGCCTACGAGCAGTACTTC. Protein sequence: CASSFLTGAYEQYF.

At least ten counts were recorded for this clonotype. The chain combines TRBV3-1 with TRBJ2-3; 10 bases map to TRBD2. The junction had 7 bases not matched to a gene; V was cut back by 0 bases and J by 1 base. Germline lookup yields CDR1 LGHDT and CDR2 YNNKEL (reference sequence). The CDR3 has 18 amino acids. CDR3 sequence (DNA): TGTGCCAGCAGCCAAGATCTTGAGAGCGGGGGGGGCACAGATACGCAGTATTTT. Translating gives CASSQDLESGGGTDTQYF.

The chain carries TRBV6-1 and TRBJ1-1; D not resolved. Trimming removed 3 bases at V and 4 bases at J, with 18 bases between. CDR1 and CDR2 (germline): MNHNS, SASEGT. This CDR3 contains 16 residues. CDR3 in DNA: TGTGCCAGCAGTGACCCGGCAGGATTTGTGAGCACTGAAGCTTTCTTT. It encodes CASSDPAGFVSTEAFF.

This clonotype has a count of ten or more. The chain carries TRBV28 and TRBJ1-3; D is possibly TRBD1 (5 bases). CDR3 size: 12 residues. The germline gives CDR1 MDHEN, CDR2 SYDVKM. Trimming left V 7 bases short and J 7 bases short, with 11 bases between. CDR3 residues: CASISDINTIYF. The CDR3 DNA sequence: TGTGCCAGCATCTCGGACATTAACACCATATATTTT.

In its sample, this clonotype was seen many times. The rearrangement links TRBV28 to TRBJ1-5, with a possible D match to TRBD1 (5 bases). V lost 4 bases and J lost 6, with 13 bases in between. The CDR3 is made up of 14 amino acids. CDR1 and CDR2 (germline): MDHEN, SYDVKM. CDR3 coding DNA: TGTGCCAGCAGTTACGGGGGACTACGTCAGCCCCAGCATTTT. Encoded protein: CASSYGGLRQPQHF.

This clonotype showed up many times. The chain carries TRBV5-1 and TRBJ2-2; the D call may be TRBD1 or TRBD2 (5 bases each). Per germline, CDR1 SGHRS and CDR2 YFSETQ. V lost 5 bases and J 1 base, leaving 9 bases between the germline ends. The CDR3 runs to 14 residues. The CDR3 DNA sequence: TGCGCCAGCAGATGGGACCTGAACACCGGGGAGCTGTTTTTT. It encodes CASRWDLNTGELFF.